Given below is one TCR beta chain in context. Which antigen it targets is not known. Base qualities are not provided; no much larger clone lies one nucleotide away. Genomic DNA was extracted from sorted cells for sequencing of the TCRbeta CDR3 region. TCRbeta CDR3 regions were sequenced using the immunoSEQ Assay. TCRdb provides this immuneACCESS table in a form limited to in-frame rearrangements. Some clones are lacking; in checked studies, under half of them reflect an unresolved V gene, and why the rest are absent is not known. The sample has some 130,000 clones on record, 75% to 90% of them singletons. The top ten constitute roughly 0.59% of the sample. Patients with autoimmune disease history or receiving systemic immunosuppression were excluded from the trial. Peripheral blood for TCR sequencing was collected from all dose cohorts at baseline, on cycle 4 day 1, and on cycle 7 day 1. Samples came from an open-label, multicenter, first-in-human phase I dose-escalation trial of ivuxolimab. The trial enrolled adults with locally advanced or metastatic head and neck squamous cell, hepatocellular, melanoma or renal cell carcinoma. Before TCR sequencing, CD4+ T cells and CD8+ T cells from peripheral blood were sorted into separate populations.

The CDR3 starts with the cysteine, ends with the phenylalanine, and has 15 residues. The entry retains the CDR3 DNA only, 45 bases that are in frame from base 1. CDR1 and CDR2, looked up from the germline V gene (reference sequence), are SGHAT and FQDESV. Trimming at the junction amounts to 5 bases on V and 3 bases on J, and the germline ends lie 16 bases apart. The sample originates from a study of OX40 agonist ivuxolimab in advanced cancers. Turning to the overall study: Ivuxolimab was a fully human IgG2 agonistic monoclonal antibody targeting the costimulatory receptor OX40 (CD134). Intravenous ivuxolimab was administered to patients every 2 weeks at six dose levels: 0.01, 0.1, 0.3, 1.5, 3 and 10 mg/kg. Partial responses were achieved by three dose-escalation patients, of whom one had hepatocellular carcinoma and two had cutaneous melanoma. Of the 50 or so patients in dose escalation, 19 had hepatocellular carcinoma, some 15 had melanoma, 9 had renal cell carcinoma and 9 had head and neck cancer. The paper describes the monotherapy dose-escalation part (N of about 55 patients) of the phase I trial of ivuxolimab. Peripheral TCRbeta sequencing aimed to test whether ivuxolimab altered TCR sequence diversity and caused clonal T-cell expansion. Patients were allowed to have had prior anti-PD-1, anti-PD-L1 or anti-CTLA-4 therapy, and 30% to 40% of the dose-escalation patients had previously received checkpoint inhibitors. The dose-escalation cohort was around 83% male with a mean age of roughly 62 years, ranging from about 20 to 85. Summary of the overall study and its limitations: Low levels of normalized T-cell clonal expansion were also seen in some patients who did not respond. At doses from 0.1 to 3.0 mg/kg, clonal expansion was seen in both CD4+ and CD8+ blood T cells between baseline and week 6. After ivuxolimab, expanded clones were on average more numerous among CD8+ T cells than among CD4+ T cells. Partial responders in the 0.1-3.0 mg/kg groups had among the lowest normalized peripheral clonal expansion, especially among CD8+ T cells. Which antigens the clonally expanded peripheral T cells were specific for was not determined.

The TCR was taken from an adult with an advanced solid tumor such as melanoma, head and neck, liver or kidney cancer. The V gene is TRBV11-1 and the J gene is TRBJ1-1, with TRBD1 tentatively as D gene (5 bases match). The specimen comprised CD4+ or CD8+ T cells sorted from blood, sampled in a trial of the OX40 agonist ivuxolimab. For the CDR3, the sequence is CASSRSRGRYTEAFF. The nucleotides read TGTGCCAGCAGCCGGTCACGGGGGAGGTACACTGAAGCTTTCTTT.